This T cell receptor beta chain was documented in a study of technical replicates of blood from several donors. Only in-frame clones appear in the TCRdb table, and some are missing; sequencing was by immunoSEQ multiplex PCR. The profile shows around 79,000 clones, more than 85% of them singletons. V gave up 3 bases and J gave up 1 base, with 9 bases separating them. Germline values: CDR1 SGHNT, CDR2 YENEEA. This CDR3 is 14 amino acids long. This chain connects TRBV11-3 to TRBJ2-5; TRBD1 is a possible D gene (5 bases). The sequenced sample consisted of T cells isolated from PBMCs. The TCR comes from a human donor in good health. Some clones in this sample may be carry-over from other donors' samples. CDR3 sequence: CASSFDSAQETQYF. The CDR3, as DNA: TGTGCCAGCAGCTTCGACAGCGCCCAAGAGACCCAGTACTTC.